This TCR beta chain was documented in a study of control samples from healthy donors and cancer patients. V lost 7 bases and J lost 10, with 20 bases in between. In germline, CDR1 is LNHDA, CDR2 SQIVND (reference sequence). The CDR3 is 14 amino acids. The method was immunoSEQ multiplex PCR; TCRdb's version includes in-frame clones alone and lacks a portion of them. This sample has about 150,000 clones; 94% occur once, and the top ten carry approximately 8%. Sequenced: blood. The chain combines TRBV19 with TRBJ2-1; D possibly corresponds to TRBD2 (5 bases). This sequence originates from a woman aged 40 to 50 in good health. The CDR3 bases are TGTGCCAGTAAGGAGCGGAGCCCCCTCCCGGAGCAGTTCTTC. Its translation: CASKERSPLPEQFF.